This T cell receptor beta chain was identified during a study of blood T cells in healthy people across ages. Study-wide context: Template-switching capture recovered about one barcoded beta molecule per two T cells. Study conclusions and caveats: TCR beta diversity per million T cells fell roughly linearly with age.

Then a second PCR, running roughly 7 to 11 cycles, was carried out with a sample-barcoded 5' primer and a J-beta primer mix. TCRdb analysed the 5' RACE reads with MiXCR anew, one entry per CDR3 protein. Of more than 550,000 distinct CDR3 sequences listed, about a fifth are singletons. This clonotype was recorded a few times. Its antigen remains unidentified. At least 6.5 million PBMCs were isolated per sample. Sequenced sample: blood. The receptor's source is a man aged 70 or older in good health.

The CDR3 DNA follows: TGTGCCAGCAGCCAAGATAATCGCCAGGGTGCGTATTTT. It codes for CASSQDNRQGAYF. The V gene is TRBV4-2, the J gene TRBJ2-3; D may be TRBD1 (5 bases). This CDR3 is 13 amino acids long. Germline CDR1 is LGHNA and CDR2 is YNFKEQ. The ends were cut back, 0 bases at V and 14 bases at J, with 15 bases in the middle.